These 25 T cell receptor beta chains share one sample of origin, sequenced in a study of blood T cell repertoires in COVID-19. The assay was immunoSEQ multiplex PCR, and TCRdb's table has in-frame clones only and misses some. In the table there are 100,000 to 150,000 clones, around 89% of which are singletons. The specimen was peripheral blood. The receptors come from a man in his forties or fifties with active or convalescent COVID-19.

The gene calls are TRBV25-1 and TRBJ1-2; D perhaps matches TRBD1 (6 bases). Trimming cost V 4 bases and J 0 bases, with 18 bases left between them. CDR3 size: 17 residues. Germline lookup yields CDR1 MGHDK and CDR2 SYGVNS. The CDR3 DNA follows: TGTGCCAGCAGTGGATGGACAGAACGGAGAACTAACTATGGCTACACCTTC. This sequence encodes CASSGWTERRTNYGYTF.

The chain has TRBV5-1 and TRBJ1-4; possibly TRBD1 for D (6 bases). Germline V CDR1 and CDR2: SGHRS, YFSETQ. CDR3 length: 14 residues. V was clipped by 1 base and J by 5 bases, with 9 bases between them. The CDR3 reads CASSLLGGNEKLFF. The CDR3 coding sequence is TGCGCCAGCAGCTTGCTTGGGGGCAATGAAAAACTGTTTTTT.

CDR3 protein: CASSDRDNQPQHF. The CDR3 DNA reads as TGTGCCAGCAGTGACAGGGACAATCAGCCCCAGCATTTT. The chain uses TRBV6-1 and TRBJ1-5; possible D gene TRBD1, 5 bases. With 3 bases removed from V and 3 bases from J, the gap between germline ends came to 6 bases. CDR1 and CDR2 from the germline V gene are MNHNS and SASEGT. CDR3 length equals 13 residues.

The chain recombines TRBV27 with TRBJ1-5; tentative D call: TRBD1 (6 bases). Trimming took off 3 bases at V and 2 bases at J, with 14 bases between the two ends. This CDR3 has 16 amino acids. Germline V gene data show CDR1 as MNHEY and CDR2 as SMNVEV (reference sequence). The CDR3 loop reads CASSLYRERGNQPQHF. DNA for the CDR3: TGTGCCAGCAGTTTGTACAGGGAGAGGGGCAATCAGCCCCAGCATTTT.

The chain couples TRBV18 to TRBJ2-1; D is unclear. Germline assignment: CDR1 KGHSH and CDR2 LQKENI. The CDR3 length is 15 residues. The ends were cut back, 1 base at V and 3 bases at J, with 10 bases in the middle. The CDR3 DNA sequence: TGTGCCAGCTCACCACGGCAGGCCAGCTACAATGAGCAGTTCTTC. Protein product: CASSPRQASYNEQFF.

The rearrangement uses TRBV28 and TRBJ2-1; TRBD2 matches at 8 bases. The CDR3 totals 15 residues. V lost 6 bases to trimming and J lost 3 bases; unmatched junction nucleotides: 7. Germline CDR1 MDHEN, CDR2 SYDVKM. The CDR3 nucleotides are TGTGCCAGCAGGCCGGGACTAGGGAACTACAATGAGCAGTTCTTC. Translation gives CASRPGLGNYNEQFF.

This chain connects TRBV4-3 to TRBJ2-3; 10 bases are shared with TRBD2. V lost 0 bases, J lost 6 bases, and 6 bases stayed unmatched. The CDR3 length is 16 residues. Germline CDR1 and CDR2: LGHNA and YSLEER. CDR3 sequence (DNA): TGCGCCAGCAGCCAAGATGGACTAGCGGACCGGGATACGCAGTATTTT. Translation: CASSQDGLADRDTQYF.

The genes are TRBV7-6 and TRBJ2-2; tentatively, D is TRBD2 (7 bases). This CDR3 has 20 amino acids. Per germline, CDR1 SGHVS and CDR2 FNYEAQ. The V and J ends lost 1 base and 0 bases respectively, with 21 bases between them. DNA for the CDR3: TGTGCCAGCAGCTTAGGGGGGGGCCCGATTTTCCTATCGAACACCGGGGAGCTGTTTTTT. As protein: CASSLGGGPIFLSNTGELFF. Full variable domain (outside the CDR3, taken from reference TRBV7-6 and TRBJ2-2): GAGVSQSPRYKVTKRGQDVALRCDPISGHVSLYWYRQALGQGPEFLTYFNYEAQQDKSGLPNDRFSAERPEGSISTLTIQRTEQRDSAMYRCASSLGGGPIFLSNTGELFFGEGSRLTVL.

J is TRBJ2-5 and V is TRBV5-1; tentatively, D is TRBD1 (6 bases). The CDR3 runs 16 residues. Trimming shortened V by 5 bases and J by 0 bases, and 17 bases separated the two germline ends. The germline CDR1 and CDR2 sequences are SGHRS and YFSETQ. This CDR3 reads CASRGLSSGDQETQYF. CDR3 in DNA: TGCGCCAGCAGGGGCTTGAGTTCAGGGGACCAAGAGACCCAGTACTTC.

The chain recombines TRBV6-5 with TRBJ2-2; possible D gene TRBD1, 5 bases. CDR1 is MNHEY, CDR2 SVGAGI, per germline. This CDR3 contains 13 residues. The germline V and J ends were trimmed by 2 bases and 5 bases, with 6 bases remaining between them. The CDR3: CASSYPGTGELFF. The CDR3 region has the DNA TGTGCCAGCAGTTACCCAGGGACCGGGGAGCTGTTTTTT.

This chain connects TRBV30 to TRBJ2-5, with TRBD2 matching 8 bases. The CDR3 has 14 residues. Germline-derived CDR1 and CDR2 are GTSNPN and SVGIG (reference sequence). V lost 5 bases and J lost 9; bases outside the gene matches: 14. The CDR3 DNA follows: TGTGCCTGGGAAACGGGGGGGCGAGGGTTGTCCCAGTACTTC. Translating it yields CAWETGGRGLSQYF. Together with reference TRBV30 and TRBJ2-5, the CDR3 gives the full variable domain: SQTIHQWPATLVQPVGSPLSLECTVEGTSNPNLYWYRQAAGRGLQLLFYSVGIGQISSEVPQNLSASRPQDRQFILSSKKLLLSDSGFYLCAWETGGRGLSQYFGPGTRLLVL.

The V gene is TRBV9, the J gene TRBJ2-1; a possible D gene is TRBD2 (6 bases). Trimming removed 1 base at V and 5 bases at J, with 10 bases between. The CDR3 is made up of 14 amino acids. In germline, CDR1 is SGDLS, CDR2 YYNGEE. The CDR3: CASSVRLVHNEQFF. CDR3 DNA: TGTGCCAGCAGCGTAAGACTAGTCCACAATGAGCAGTTCTTC.

The rearrangement uses TRBV11-2 and TRBJ2-1, with 11 nucleotides matching TRBD2. V lost 5 bases and J lost 10; bases outside the gene matches: 10. CDR1 is SGHAT and CDR2 is FQNNGV in the germline V gene. The CDR3 sequence is 15 residues long. In DNA form, the CDR3 reads TGTGCCAGCAGCCGCACCGGGACTAGCGGAGAGGAGCAGTTCTTC. This gives the protein CASSRTGTSGEEQFF. Filled out from reference TRBV11-2 and TRBJ2-1, the complete variable domain reads EAGVAQSPRYKIIEKRQSVAFWCNPISGHATLYWYQQILGQGPKLLIQFQNNGVVDDSQLPKDRFSAERLKGVDSTLKIQPAKLEDSAVYLCASSRTGTSGEEQFFGPGTRLTVL.

This clone was observed once. The rearrangement uses TRBV7-9 and TRBJ2-3; 7 nucleotides line up with TRBD1. This CDR3 has 16 amino acids. Germline V gene lookup returns CDR1 SEHNR and CDR2 FQNEAQ (reference sequence). V was pared by 2 bases and J by 0 bases, with 5 bases of the junction left unmatched. The CDR3 loop reads CASSLLGGRSTDTQYF. CDR3 nucleotide sequence: TGTGCCAGCAGCTTACTAGGGGGCAGGAGCACAGATACGCAGTATTTT.

V gene TRBV14 combines with J gene TRBJ1-6; the match to TRBD1 covers 9 bases. The CDR3 extends over 16 amino acids. The V segment lost 2 bases and the J segment 9 bases; nucleotides outside the gene matches: 8. Germline CDR1 and CDR2: SGHDN and FVKESK. The CDR3 sequence: CASSQRTGGISSPLHF. For the CDR3, the DNA is TGTGCCAGCAGCCAACGCACAGGGGGCATCTCTTCACCCCTCCACTTT.

The V and J genes are TRBV29-1 and TRBJ1-2, with no clear D. V gave up 3 bases and J gave up 2 bases, with 7 bases separating them. The CDR3 covers 12 residues. Germline CDR1 SQVTM, CDR2 ANQGSEA. The CDR3 DNA follows: TGCAGCGTTGACCCCCAGAACTATGGCTACACCTTC. Amino acid sequence: CSVDPQNYGYTF.

Here the CDR3 reads CASSLMDRGADTEAFF. In DNA form, the CDR3 reads TGTGCCAGCAGCCTGATGGACAGGGGCGCGGACACTGAAGCTTTCTTT. The genes are TRBV7-9 and TRBJ1-1, with 9 bases that match TRBD1. The J segment lost 3 bases and the V segment lost 5 bases, leaving 10 bases of the junction unmatched. This CDR3 contains 16 residues. The germline V gene encodes CDR1 SEHNR and CDR2 FQNEAQ (reference sequence).

The rearrangement joins TRBV19 to TRBJ2-1; D not resolved. V lost 8 bases, J lost 9 bases, and 17 bases lay in between. The CDR3 spans 13 residues. Germline CDR1 LNHDA, CDR2 SQIVND (reference sequence). The CDR3: CASGFGVLSEQFF. The CDR3 DNA reads as TGTGCCAGTGGCTTTGGAGTCTTGAGTGAGCAGTTCTTC.

The chain has TRBV7-8 and TRBJ2-3; 11 bases agree with TRBD1. The CDR3 contains 16 residues. Germline V gives CDR1 SGHVS, CDR2 FQNEAQ. Unmatched junction bases numbered 4, after V lost 3 bases and J lost 2 bases. In DNA, the CDR3 is TGTGCCAGCAGCTTGAGGACAGGGGGCAACACAGATACGCAGTATTTT. Translation: CASSLRTGGNTDTQYF. Complete variable domain (other parts from reference TRBV7-8 and TRBJ2-3): GAGVSQSPRYKVAKRGQDVALRCDPISGHVSLFWYQQALGQGPEFLTYFQNEAQLDKSGLPSDRFFAERPEGSVSTLKIQRTQQEDSAVYLCASSLRTGGNTDTQYFGPGTRLTVL.

The chain joins TRBV6-5 to TRBJ1-1; 7 positions agree with TRBD1. There are 15 residues in the CDR3. Germline assignment: CDR1 MNHEY and CDR2 SVGAGI. The ends lost 2 bases at V and 1 base at J; junction bases unmatched: 4. Written as DNA, the CDR3 is TGTGCCAGCAGTTACCTCAGGACAGGGAACACTGAAGCTTTCTTT. Protein product: CASSYLRTGNTEAFF.

The CDR3 here is CASSLEGLAFAGELFF. The CDR3 region has the DNA TGTGCCAGCAGCTTAGAGGGACTAGCTTTTGCCGGGGAGCTGTTTTTT. The chain links TRBV11-2 to TRBJ2-2, with 9 bases aligning to TRBD2. CDR1 and CDR2 (germline): SGHAT, FQNNGV. CDR3 length: 16 residues. V shed 0 bases and J 6 bases; nucleotides not matched to a gene: 5.

This clone was seen a single time. The genes are TRBV27 and TRBJ2-1, with TRBD1 matching over 9 bases. The CDR3 is 15 residues long. CDR1 is MNHEY and CDR2 is SMNVEV in the germline V gene (reference sequence). The junction had 4 bases not matched to a gene; V was cut back by 5 bases and J by 2 bases. The DNA of the CDR3 is TGTGCCAGCAGTACCCACAGGGGGCCCTACAATGAGCAGTTCTTC. It translates to CASSTHRGPYNEQFF.

The chain links TRBV2 to TRBJ2-7, with D hard to call. CDR3 length: 11 amino acids. V was clipped by 4 bases and J by 3 bases, with 4 bases between them. The germline gives CDR1 SNHLY, CDR2 FYNNEI. The CDR3 sequence: CASSGYYEQYF. CDR3 nucleotides: TGTGCCAGCAGTGGTTACTACGAGCAGTACTTC. The full variable domain, with the rest looked up from reference TRBV2 and TRBJ2-7, is EPEVTQTPSHQVTQMGQEVILRCVPISNHLYFYWYRQILGQKVEFLVSFYNNEISEKSEIFDDQFSVERPDGSNFTLKIRSTKLEDSAMYFCASSGYYEQYFGPGTRLTVT.

The chain couples TRBV6-4 to TRBJ2-3; 8 nucleotides align to TRBD2. Germline loops: CDR1 MRHNA, CDR2 SNTAGT. J gave up 3 bases and V 6 bases, and 8 bases lay outside the gene matches. The CDR3 has 15 amino acids. CDR3 sequence: CASSLSGGRTDTQYF. As DNA, the CDR3 is TGTGCCAGCAGCCTCTCGGGAGGGAGAACAGATACGCAGTATTTT.

There are a few counts of this clone. The V and J genes are TRBV15 and TRBJ1-4; D is perhaps TRBD1 (6 bases). With 6 bases removed from V and 6 bases from J, the gap between germline ends came to 17 bases. Germline CDR1 and CDR2: LNHNV and YYDKDF (reference sequence). The CDR3 covers 15 residues. The CDR3 DNA reads as TGTGCCACCAGGAGACAGGTTGTTGTGGATGAAAAACTGTTTTTT. Translation: CATRRQVVVDEKLFF.